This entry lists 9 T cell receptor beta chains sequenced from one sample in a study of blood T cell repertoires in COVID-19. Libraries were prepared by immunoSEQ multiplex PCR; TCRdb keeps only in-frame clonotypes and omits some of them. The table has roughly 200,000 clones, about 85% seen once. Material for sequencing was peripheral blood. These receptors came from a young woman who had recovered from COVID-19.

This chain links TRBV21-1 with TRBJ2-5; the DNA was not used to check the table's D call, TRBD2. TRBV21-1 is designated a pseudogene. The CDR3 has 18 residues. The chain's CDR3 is CASSTRLAGGPEKETQYF. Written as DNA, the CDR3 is TGTGCCAGCAGCACAAGACTAGCGGGAGGGCCAGAAAAAGAGACCCAGTACTTC.

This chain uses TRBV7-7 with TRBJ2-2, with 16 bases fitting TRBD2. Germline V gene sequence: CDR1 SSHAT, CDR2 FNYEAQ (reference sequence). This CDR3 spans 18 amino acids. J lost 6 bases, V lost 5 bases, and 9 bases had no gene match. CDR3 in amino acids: CASSDPGLAGGPSGELFF. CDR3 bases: TGTGCCAGCAGCGACCCGGGACTAGCGGGAGGGCCTTCCGGGGAGCTGTTTTTT.

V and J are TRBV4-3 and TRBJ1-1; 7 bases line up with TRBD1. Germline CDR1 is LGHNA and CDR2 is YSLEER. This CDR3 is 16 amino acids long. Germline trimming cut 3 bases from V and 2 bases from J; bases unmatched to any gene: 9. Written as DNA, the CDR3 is TGCGCCAGCAGCCACTCCCCGACAGGGAGAAACACTGAAGCTTTCTTT. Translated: CASSHSPTGRNTEAFF.

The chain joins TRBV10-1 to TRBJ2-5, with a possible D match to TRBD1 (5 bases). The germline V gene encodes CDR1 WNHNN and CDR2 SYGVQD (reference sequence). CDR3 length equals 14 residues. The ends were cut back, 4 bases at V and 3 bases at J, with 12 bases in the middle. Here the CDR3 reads CASSATQGKETQYF. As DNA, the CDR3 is TGCGCCAGCAGTGCGACTCAGGGAAAAGAGACCCAGTACTTC.

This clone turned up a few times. CDR3: CASSLVQGLPGNTIYF. CDR3 nucleotides: TGTGCCAGCAGCTTAGTCCAGGGGCTTCCTGGAAACACCATATATTTT. The chain is built from TRBV7-9 and TRBJ1-3; D possibly corresponds to TRBD1 (6 bases). V was trimmed by 1 base and J by 2 bases, leaving 12 bases between them. Germline CDR1 SEHNR, CDR2 FQNEAQ (reference sequence). CDR3 length: 16 amino acids.

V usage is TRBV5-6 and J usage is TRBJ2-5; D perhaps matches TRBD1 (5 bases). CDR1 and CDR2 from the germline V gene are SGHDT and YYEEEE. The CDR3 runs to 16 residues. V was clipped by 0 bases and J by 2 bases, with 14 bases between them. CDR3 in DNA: TGTGCCAGCAGCTTGGTCGGTTACAGGCTACAAGAGACCCAGTACTTC. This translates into CASSLVGYRLQETQYF.

The CDR3 DNA follows: TGTGCCAGCAGTCCTACGACAGGGGGGACGCACATTCAGTACTTC. It translates to CASSPTTGGTHIQYF. The gene calls are TRBV27 and TRBJ2-4; 9 positions match TRBD1. Looked up from germline, CDR1 is MNHEY and CDR2 is SMNVEV (reference sequence). V trimming: 5 bases; J trimming: 8 bases; junction bases outside the gene matches: 10. The CDR3 sequence is 15 residues long.

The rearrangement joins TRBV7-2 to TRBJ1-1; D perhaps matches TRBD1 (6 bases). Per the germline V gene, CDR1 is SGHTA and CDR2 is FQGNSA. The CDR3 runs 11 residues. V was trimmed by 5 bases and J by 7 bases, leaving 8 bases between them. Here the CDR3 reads CASSTGFEAFF. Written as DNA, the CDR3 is TGTGCCAGCAGCACAGGGTTTGAAGCTTTCTTT.

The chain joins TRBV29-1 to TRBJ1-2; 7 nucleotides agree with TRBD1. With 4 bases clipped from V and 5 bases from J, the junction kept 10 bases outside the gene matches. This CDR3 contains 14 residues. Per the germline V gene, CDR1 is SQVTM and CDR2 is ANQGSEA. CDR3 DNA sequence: TGCAGCGTTGGAATCCAGGGGGATATGTATGGCTACACCTTC. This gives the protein CSVGIQGDMYGYTF.